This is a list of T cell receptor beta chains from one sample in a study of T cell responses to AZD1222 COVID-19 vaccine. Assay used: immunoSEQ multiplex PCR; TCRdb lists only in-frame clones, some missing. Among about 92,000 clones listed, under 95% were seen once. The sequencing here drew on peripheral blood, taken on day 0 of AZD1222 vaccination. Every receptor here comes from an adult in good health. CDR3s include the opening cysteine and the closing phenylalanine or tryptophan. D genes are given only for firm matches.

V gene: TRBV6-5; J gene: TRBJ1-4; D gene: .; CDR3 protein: CASLDRSYEKLFF
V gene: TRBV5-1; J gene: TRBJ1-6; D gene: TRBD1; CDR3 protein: CASSLGTGAGSPLHF
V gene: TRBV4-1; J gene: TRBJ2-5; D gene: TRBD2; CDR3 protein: CASSQRTSGGIQETQYF
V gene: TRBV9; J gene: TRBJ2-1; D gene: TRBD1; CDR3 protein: CASSGRDSYNEQFF
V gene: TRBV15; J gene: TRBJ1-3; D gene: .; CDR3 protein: CATSRDLTAYSGNTIYF
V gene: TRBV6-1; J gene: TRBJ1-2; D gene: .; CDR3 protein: CASSERQPNNYGYTF
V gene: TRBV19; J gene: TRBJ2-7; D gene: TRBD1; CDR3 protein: CATRDRGFEQYF
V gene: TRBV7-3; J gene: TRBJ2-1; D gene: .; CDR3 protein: CASSLSLGNEQFF
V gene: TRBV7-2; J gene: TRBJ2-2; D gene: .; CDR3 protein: CASSLGGSGELFF
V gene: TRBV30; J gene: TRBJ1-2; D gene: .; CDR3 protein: CAWSPSGYGYTF
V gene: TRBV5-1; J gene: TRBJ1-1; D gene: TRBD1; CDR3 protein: CASSLGQGFRNTEAFF
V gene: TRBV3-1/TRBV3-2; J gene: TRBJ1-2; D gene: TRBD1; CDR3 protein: CASSQEDRGRYGYTF